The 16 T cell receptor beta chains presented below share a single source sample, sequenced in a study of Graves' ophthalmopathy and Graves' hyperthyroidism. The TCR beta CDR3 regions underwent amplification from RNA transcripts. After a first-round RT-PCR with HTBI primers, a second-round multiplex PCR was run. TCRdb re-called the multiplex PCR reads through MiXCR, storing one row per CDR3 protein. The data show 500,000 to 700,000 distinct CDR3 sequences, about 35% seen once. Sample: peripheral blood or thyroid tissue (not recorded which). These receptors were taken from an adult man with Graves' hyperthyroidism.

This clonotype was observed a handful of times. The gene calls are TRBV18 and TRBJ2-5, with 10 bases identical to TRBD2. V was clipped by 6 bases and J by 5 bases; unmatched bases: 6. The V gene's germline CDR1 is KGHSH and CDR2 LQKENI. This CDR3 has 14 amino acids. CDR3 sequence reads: CASSSLAGVETQYF. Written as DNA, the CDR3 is TGTGCCAGCTCGTCCCTAGCGGGAGTTGAGACCCAGTACTTC.

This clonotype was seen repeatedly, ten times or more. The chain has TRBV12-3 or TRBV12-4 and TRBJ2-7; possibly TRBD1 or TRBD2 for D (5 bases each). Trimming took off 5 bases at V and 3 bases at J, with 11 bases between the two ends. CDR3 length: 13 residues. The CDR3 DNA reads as TGTGCCAGCAGTCCGGGACCGAACTACGAGCAGTACTTC. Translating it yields CASSPGPNYEQYF.

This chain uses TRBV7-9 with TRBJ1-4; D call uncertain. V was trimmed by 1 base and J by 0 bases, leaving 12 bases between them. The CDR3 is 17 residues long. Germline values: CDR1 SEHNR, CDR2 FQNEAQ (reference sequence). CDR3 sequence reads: CASSLGAPFATNEKLFF. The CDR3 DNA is TGTGCCAGCAGCTTAGGGGCCCCATTTGCAACTAATGAAAAACTGTTTTTT.

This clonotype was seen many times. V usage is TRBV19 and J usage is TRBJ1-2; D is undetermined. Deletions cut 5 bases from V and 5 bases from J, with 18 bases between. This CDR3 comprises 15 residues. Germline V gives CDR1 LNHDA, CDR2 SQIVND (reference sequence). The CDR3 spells CASSSRETDGYGYTF. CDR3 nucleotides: TGTGCCAGTAGTTCACGAGAAACAGATGGGTATGGCTACACCTTC.

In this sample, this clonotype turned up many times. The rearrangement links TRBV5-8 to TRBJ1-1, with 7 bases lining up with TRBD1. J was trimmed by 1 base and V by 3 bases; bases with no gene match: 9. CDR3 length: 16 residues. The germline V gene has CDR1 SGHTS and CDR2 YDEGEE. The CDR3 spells CASSYGTAQPNTEAFF. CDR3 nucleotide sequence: TGTGCCAGCAGCTATGGGACAGCCCAACCGAACACTGAAGCTTTCTTT.

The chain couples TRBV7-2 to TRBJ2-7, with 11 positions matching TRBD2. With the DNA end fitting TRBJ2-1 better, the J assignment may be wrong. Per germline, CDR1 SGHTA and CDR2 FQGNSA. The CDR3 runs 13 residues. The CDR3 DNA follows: TGTGCCAGCAGAGGACTAGCGGGCAATGAGCAGTTCTTC. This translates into CASRGLAGNEQFF.

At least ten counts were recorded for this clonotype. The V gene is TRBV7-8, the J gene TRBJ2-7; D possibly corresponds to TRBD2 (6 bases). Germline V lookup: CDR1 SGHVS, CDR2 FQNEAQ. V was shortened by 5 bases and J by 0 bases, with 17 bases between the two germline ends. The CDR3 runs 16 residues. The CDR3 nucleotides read TGTGCCAGCAGCATCCGAAGCGGGTCGAGCTCCTACGAGCAGTACTTC. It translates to CASSIRSGSSSYEQYF.

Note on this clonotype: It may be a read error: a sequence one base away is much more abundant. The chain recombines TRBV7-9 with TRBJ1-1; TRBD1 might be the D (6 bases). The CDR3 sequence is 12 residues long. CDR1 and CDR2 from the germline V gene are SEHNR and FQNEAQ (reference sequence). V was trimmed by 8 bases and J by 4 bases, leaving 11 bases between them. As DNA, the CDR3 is TGTGCCAGCGTTGGACAGAGCACTGAAGCTTTCTTT. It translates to CASVGQSTEAFF.

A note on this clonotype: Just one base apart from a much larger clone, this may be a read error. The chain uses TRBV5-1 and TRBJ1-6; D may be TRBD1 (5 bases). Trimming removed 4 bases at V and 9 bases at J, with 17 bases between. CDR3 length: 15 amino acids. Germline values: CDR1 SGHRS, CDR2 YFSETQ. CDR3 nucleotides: TGCGCCAGCAGCCTCGAGGGAGGGGTTAGTTCACCCCTCCACTTT. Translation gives CASSLEGGVSSPLHF.

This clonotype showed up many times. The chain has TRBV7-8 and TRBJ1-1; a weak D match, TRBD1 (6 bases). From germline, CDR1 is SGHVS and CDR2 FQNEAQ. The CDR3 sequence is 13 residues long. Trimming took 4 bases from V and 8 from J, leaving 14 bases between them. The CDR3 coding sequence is TGTGCCAGCAGCTCCGGGGGGACATCCGAAGCTTTCTTT. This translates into CASSSGGTSEAFF.

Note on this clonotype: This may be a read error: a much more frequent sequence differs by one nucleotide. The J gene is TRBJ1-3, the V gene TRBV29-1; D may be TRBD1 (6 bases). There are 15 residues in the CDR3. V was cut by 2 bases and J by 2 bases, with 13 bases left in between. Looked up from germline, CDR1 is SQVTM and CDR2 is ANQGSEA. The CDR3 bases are TGCAGCGTTGAAATGCTGGGGGCCCCTGGAAACACCATATATTTT. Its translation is CSVEMLGAPGNTIYF.

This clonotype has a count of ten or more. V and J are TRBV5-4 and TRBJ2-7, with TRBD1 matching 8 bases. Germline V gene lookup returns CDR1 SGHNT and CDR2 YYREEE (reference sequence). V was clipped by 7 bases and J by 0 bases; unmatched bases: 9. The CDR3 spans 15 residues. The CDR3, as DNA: TGTGCCAGCGCGCTCCAGGGGGCGAGCTCCTACGAGCAGTACTTC. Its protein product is CASALQGASSYEQYF.

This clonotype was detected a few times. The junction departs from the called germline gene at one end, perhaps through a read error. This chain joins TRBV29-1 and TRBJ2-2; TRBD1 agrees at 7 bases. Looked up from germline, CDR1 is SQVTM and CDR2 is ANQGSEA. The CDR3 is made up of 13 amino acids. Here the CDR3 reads CAWSLQGFGELFF. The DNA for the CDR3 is TGTGCCTGGAGTCTACAGGGGTTCGGGGAGCTGTTTTTT.

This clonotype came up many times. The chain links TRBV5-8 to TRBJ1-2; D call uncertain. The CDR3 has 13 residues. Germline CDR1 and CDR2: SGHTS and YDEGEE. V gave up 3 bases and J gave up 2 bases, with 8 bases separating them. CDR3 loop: CASSSDENYGYTF. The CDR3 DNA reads TGTGCCAGCAGCTCCGATGAGAACTATGGCTACACCTTC.

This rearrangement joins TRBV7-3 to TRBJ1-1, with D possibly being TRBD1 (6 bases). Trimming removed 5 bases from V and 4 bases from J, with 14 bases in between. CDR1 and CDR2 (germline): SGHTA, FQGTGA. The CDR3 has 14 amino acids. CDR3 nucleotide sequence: TGTGCCAGCAGCACAGGGTTGTTCGGCACTGAAGCTTTCTTT. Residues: CASSTGLFGTEAFF.

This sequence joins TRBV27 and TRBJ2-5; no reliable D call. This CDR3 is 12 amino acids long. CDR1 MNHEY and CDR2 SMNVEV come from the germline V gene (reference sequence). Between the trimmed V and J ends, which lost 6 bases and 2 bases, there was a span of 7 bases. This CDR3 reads CASSMKQETQYF. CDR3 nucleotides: TGTGCCAGCAGCATGAAACAAGAGACCCAGTACTTC.